A selection of T cell receptor beta chains follows, all from one sample in a study of long-term antiretroviral therapy in people with HIV. Some clones are missing from TCRdb's copy, which holds only in-frame ones; the method was immunoSEQ multiplex PCR. Of about 20,000 clones listed, 80% to 95% are singletons. The source material was unsorted PBMCs, sampled 4.4 years after starting antiretroviral therapy. The receptors were gathered from a woman aged 45-65 years with HIV. Both conserved end residues are part of each CDR3. A D gene is named only where the DNA matches it firmly. Clone size is not always given. Where it is, it says once, few, many or a class for expanded clones.

clone_size,j_call,d_call,v_call,cdr3_aa,cdr3_nt
-,TRBJ1-6,TRBD1,TRBV4-2,CASSQTGDLDSPLHF,TGTGCCAGCAGCCAAACAGGGGATTTGGATTCACCCCTCCACTTT
-,TRBJ2-2,-,TRBV27,CASSPRSGTTGELFF,TGTGCCAGCAGTCCCCGGAGCGGCACCACCGGGGAGCTGTTTTTT
-,TRBJ2-7,-,TRBV13,CASSQSRTGSLEQYF,TGTGCCAGCAGTCAATCTCGTACGGGGTCACTGGAGCAGTACTTC
few,TRBJ2-7,TRBD1,TRBV11-1,CASSSRTGIYEQYF,TGTGCCAGCAGCTCACGGACAGGGATCTACGAGCAGTACTTC
once,TRBJ2-7,-,TRBV19,CASSIQGSSYEQYF,TGTGCCAGTAGTATTCAGGGGAGCTCCTACGAGCAGTACTTC
once,TRBJ2-7,TRBD2,TRBV30,CAWSVASGTEQYF,TGTGCCTGGAGTGTAGCTAGCGGGACCGAGCAGTACTTC
-,TRBJ2-5,TRBD1,TRBV11-2,CASSSRGQIQETQYF,TGTGCCAGCAGCTCAAGGGGGCAAATTCAAGAGACCCAGTACTTC
-,TRBJ2-7,TRBD2,TRBV10-2,CASGFGGNYEQYF,TGCGCCAGCGGTTTCGGGGGGAACTACGAGCAGTACTTC
once,TRBJ1-6,TRBD1,TRBV6-1,CASSEIQGADSPLHF,TGTGCCAGCAGTGAAATTCAGGGGGCCGATTCACCCCTCCACTTT
-,TRBJ1-1,-,TRBV5-1,CASSPEGYRPEAFF,TGCGCCAGCAGCCCCGAGGGGTACCGTCCTGAAGCTTTCTTT
-,TRBJ2-7,-,TRBV5-4,CASSSLGETGQYEQYF,TGTGCCAGCAGCTCCCTGGGCGAGACAGGACAATACGAGCAGTACTTC
-,TRBJ1-2,TRBD1,TRBV10-3,CAITDRGDYGYTF,TGTGCCATCACCGACAGGGGGGACTATGGCTACACCTTC